This T cell receptor beta chain was captured by sequencing in a study of post-analysis software for immune sequencing data. TCR beta libraries were prepared from cDNA with unique molecular identifiers. TCRdb called the PCR reads again in MiXCR, with one record for every CDR3 protein. The sample yields roughly 570,000 distinct CDR3 sequences, around 36% seen once. Findings of the study overall: Elevated frequency relative to controls characterized several TRBV segments in patients, TRBV5-6, TRBV5-1 and TRBV20-1 among them.

This CDR3 spans 15 amino acids. V gave up 3 bases and J gave up 0 bases, with 8 bases separating them. Germline V lookup: CDR1 SGHTA, CDR2 FQGTGA. Notes on this clonotype: The target antigen is unknown.

The sequencing input was blood. This TCR was recovered from a girl aged 2-17 years with multiple sclerosis. The genes are TRBV7-3 and TRBJ2-2; tentative D call: TRBD2 (6 bases). In DNA, the CDR3 is TGTGCCAGCAGCTTTAGCGGACCGAACACCGGGGAGCTGTTTTTT. Protein sequence: CASSFSGPNTGELFF.